The entry below gives a single TCR beta chain sequence along with its context. The length of the CDR3 is 13 residues. The V gene lost 3 bases and the J gene lost 7 bases, with 12 bases spanning the gap. Germline CDR1 and CDR2: MNHEY and SMNVEV (reference sequence). Sequenced by immunoSEQ multiplex PCR; TCRdb stores in-frame clones only, minus some. This table holds roughly 100,000 clones, approximately 90% found once. This sample stems from a study of T cell changes during pregnancy in multiple sclerosis. J is TRBJ1-2 and V is TRBV27; D is perhaps TRBD1 (5 bases). This clonotype originated in a female donor in good health, enrolled as a control in a pregnancy study. The specimen comprised peripheral blood, sampled in the second trimester of pregnancy. The CDR3 is CASSFGTGVGYTF. CDR3 DNA sequence: TGTGCCAGCAGTTTCGGGACGGGGGTTGGCTACACCTTC.